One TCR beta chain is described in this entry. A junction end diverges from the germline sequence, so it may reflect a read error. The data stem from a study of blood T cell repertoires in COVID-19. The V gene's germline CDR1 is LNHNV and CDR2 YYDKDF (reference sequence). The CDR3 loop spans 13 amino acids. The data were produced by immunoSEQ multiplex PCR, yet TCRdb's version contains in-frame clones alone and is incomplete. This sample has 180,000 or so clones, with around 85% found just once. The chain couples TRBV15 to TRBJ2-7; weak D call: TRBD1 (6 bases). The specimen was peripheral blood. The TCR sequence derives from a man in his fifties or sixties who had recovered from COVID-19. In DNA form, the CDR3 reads TGTGCCACCAGCAGAGATTCTGCGAGCAGGGGCCACTTC. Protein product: CATSRDSASRGHF.